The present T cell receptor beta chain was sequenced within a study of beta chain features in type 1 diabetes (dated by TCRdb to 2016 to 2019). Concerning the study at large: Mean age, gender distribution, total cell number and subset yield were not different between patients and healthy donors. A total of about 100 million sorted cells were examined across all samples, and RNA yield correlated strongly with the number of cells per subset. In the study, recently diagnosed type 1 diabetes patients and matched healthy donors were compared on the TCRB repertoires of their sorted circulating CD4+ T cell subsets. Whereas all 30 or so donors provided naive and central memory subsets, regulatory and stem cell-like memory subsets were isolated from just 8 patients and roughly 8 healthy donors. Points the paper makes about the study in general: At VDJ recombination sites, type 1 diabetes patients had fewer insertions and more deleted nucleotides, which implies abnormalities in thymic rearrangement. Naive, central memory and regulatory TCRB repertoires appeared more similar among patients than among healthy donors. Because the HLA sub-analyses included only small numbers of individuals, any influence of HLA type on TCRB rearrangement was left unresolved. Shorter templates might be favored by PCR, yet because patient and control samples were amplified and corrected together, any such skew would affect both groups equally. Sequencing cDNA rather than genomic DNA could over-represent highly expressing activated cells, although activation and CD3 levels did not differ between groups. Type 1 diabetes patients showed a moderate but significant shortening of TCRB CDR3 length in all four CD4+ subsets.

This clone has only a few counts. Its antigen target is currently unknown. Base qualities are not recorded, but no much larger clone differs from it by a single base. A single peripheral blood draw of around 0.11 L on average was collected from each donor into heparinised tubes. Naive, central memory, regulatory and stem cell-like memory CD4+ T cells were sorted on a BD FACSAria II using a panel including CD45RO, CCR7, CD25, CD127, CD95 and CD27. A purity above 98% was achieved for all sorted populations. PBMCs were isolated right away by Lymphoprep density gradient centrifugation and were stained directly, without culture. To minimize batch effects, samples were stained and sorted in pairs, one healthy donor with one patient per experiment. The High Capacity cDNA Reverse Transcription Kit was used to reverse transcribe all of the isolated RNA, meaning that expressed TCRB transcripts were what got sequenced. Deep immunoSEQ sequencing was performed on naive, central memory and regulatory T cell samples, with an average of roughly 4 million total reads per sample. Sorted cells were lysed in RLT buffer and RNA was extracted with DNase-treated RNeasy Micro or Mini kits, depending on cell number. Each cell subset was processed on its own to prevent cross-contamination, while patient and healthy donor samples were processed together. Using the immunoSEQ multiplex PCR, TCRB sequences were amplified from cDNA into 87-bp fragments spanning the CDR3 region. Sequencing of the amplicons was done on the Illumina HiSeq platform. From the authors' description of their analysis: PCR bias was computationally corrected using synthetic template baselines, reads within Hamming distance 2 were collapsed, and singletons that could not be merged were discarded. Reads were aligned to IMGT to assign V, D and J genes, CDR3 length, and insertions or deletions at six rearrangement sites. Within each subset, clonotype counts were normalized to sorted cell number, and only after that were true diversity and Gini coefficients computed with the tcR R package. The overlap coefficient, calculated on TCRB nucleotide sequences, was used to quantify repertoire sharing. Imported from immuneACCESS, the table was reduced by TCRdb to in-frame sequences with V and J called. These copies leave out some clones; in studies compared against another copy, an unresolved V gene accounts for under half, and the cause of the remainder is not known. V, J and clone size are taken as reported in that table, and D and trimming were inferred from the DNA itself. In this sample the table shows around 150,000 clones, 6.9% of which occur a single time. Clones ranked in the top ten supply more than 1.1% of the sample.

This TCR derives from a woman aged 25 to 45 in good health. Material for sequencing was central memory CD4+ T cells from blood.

The DNA sequence is TGTGCCAGCAGTGTGCTGGGACAGGGAAGCAATGAGCAGTTCTTC. Translated, this is CASSVLGQGSNEQFF. The sequence links TRBV28 to TRBJ2-1, with 9 bases aligning to TRBD1. The CDR3 spans 15 residues, from the cysteine through the phenylalanine. CDR3 DNA only is kept here, 45 bases in frame from base 1. V is cut back by 5 bases and J by 6 bases, with 8 bases in the junction unmatched. The germline V gene supplies CDR1 MDHEN and CDR2 SYDVKM. Full variable domain (CDR3 extended with the reference TRBV28 and TRBJ2-1 proteins): DVKVTQSSRYLVKRTGEKVFLECVQDMDHENMFWYRQDPGLGLRLIYFSYDVKMKEKGDIPEGYSVSREKKERFSLILESASTNQTSMYLCASSVLGQGSNEQFFGPGTRLTVL.